Sequencing of this T cell receptor (beta chain) was carried out in a study of blood T cell repertoires in COVID-19 (dated by TCRdb to 2020 to 2021). Describing the broader study: Collaborator samples came from the United States, Italy and Spain and covered acute and convalescent phases of COVID-19. Deeply sampled blood TCRbeta repertoires from subjects exposed to, actively infected with, or recovered from COVID-19 were included in the dataset. Sample metadata almost always included a de-identified subject ID, COVID-19 status, age in years and sex. The samples were drawn from two sources: the first 160 participants of the ongoing ImmuneRACE study, and fewer than 1,500 subjects contributed by 6 global collaborators. The repertoires were made available in a free public database intended to serve as a resource for research on the immune response to SARS-CoV-2. HLA class I and class II types, where available, came from metadata supplied by the sample provider rather than from assay-based typing. The material from the prospective study consisted of cDNA or gDNA derived from T cells, B-cell-depleted T cells, or PBMCs.

The paper as a whole reports these results and caveats: The amount of clinical and demographic metadata varied by source and participant and was provided uncurated.

Trimming accounts for 1 base at V and 7 bases at J, while the number of junction bases matched to no gene is 1. The germline V gene specifies SGDLS as CDR1 and YYNGEE as CDR2. The CDR3, from cysteine to phenylalanine, totals 12 residues. Only the CDR3 region is kept as DNA, spanning 36 bases read in frame from base 1. Each collaborating institution followed its own protocols to collect whole blood in K2EDTA tubes. For TCRbeta analysis, collaborators shipped samples in one of three forms: frozen whole blood, isolated PBMCs, or DNA extracted from either of those sample types. The table lists this clone with a count of one. The antigen it recognizes is unknown. Base-call qualities are not available, and no considerably larger clone is one nucleotide away. The immunoSEQ Assay, a bias-controlled multiplex PCR, was used to amplify TCRbeta CDR3 regions from genomic DNA. In the authors' own workflow: Nucleated cell counts per sample were estimated from amplification of reference gene primers within the assay. To quantify the absolute abundance of each unique TCRbeta CDR3 rearrangement, sequence reads were collapsed and filtered. For each sample, productive Simpson clonality was calculated by taking the square root of Simpson's diversity index across productive rearrangements. In TCRdb, the immuneACCESS table is reduced to in-frame sequences with V and J assigned. These tables do not hold every clone; where another copy was compared, an unresolved V gene accounts for under half, and the others remain unexplained. That table gives V, J and clone size, and the DNA gave D and trimming. Across this sample there are about 140,000 clones, with 85% to 90% seen only once. The leading ten clones occupy about 1.5% of the sample.

In this chain, TRBV9 is recombined with TRBJ1-2; 7 bases in the middle match TRBD1. The material sequenced was peripheral blood. The origin of this receptor is a woman in her sixties or seventies with acute or convalescent COVID-19. The CDR3 protein is CASSVQGGGYTF. At the DNA level, the sequence is TGTGCCAGCAGCGTACAGGGGGGTGGCTACACCTTC.